The next 3 T cell receptor beta chains were all read from a single sample in a study of blood T cells in healthy people across ages. Combining a sample-barcoded 5' primer with a J-beta primer mix, a second PCR ran for 7 to 11 cycles. Each CDR3 protein is one row after TCRdb ran MiXCR on the 5' RACE reads. The sample lists about 1.7 million distinct CDR3 sequences, roughly 27% seen once, with over 7% in the top ten. The sequenced sample was blood. The receptors derive from a woman in her twenties or thirties in good health.

This clonotype occurred once. The chain combines TRBV6-5 with TRBJ2-1; D unclear. V was pared by 5 bases and J by 5 bases, with 10 bases between. Germline CDR1 MNHEY, CDR2 SVGAGI. The CDR3 is 13 amino acids. CDR3 amino acids: CASSRDPHNEQFF. CDR3 in DNA: TGTGCCAGCAGTCGAGATCCCCACAATGAGCAGTTCTTC.

Many counts were recorded for this clonotype. The chain employs TRBV20-1 and TRBJ2-4; TRBD2 might be the D (6 bases). The germline V gene has CDR1 DFQATT and CDR2 SNEGSKA (reference sequence). The CDR3 totals 16 residues. The V end lost 0 bases, the J end lost 0 bases, and 12 bases lay between the germline ends. The CDR3 DNA sequence: TGCAGTGCTAGAGATGCGGCGGGATTAGCCAAAAACATTCAGTACTTC. Amino acids: CSARDAAGLAKNIQYF.

This clonotype has just a few counts. The genes are TRBV6-2 or TRBV6-3 and TRBJ2-1; D unresolved. V lost 6 bases and J lost 0, with 15 bases in between. This CDR3 has 16 amino acids. Germline assignment: CDR1 MNHEY and CDR2 SVGEGT. CDR3 protein: CASRPDPPSSYNEQFF. CDR3 in DNA: TGTGCCAGCAGGCCCGACCCCCCGAGCTCCTACAATGAGCAGTTCTTC.